This T cell receptor beta chain was profiled in a study of T cells in Graves' hyperthyroidism and ophthalmopathy. Stability of Graves' hyperthyroidism was defined as absent ophthalmopathy progression within 18 months. This clonotype was counted many times. Antigen unknown. Study-wide results and limits: Clonotypes that were expanded in thyroid above 0.001 mostly appeared in blood too.

Using RNA transcripts as the source, TCR beta CDR3 regions were amplified. The TCR CDR3 first-round RT-PCR relied on the HTBI primer set. Each CDR3 protein gets one entry after TCRdb re-called the multiplex PCR reads with MiXCR. The sample shows around 290,000 distinct CDR3 sequences, roughly 15% of them seen only once. This receptor was taken from a woman aged 35 to 49 with Graves' hyperthyroidism. Sequencing was done on a sample of blood.

CDR3 residues: CASSPPRAGYGSYEQYF. The CDR3 coding sequence is TGTGCCAGCAGTCCCCCCCGGGCCGGGTATGGCTCCTACGAGCAGTACTTC. This chain joins TRBV28 and TRBJ2-7; no firm D call. The V gene lost 5 bases and the J gene lost 0 bases, with 20 bases spanning the gap. The germline V gene has CDR1 MDHEN and CDR2 SYDVKM. The CDR3 extends over 17 amino acids.